The 24 T cell receptor beta chains below were found in one sample sequenced in a study of metastatic and nonmetastatic thyroid tumors. Every patient was untreated before thyroid surgery. TCRdb reprocessed the PCR reads via MiXCR. Here the sample spans tens of thousands of clones, roughly 29% being singletons. Sequenced: blood. Receptors were obtained from a female donor with papillary thyroid cancer or a benign thyroid nodule (not recorded which). Some clones in this sample may be carry-over from other donors' samples.

This clone is classed as medium-sized. The chain is built from TRBV4-1 and TRBJ1-1, with D possibly being TRBD1 (6 bases). With 4 bases removed from V and 4 bases from J, the gap between germline ends came to 25 bases. The CDR3 has 18 amino acids. Germline assignment: CDR1 MGHRA and CDR2 YSYEKL. The CDR3 DNA reads TGCGCCAGCAGCCCAGGGGCCGCGTCAGGGGAGGCGCTCACTGAAGCTTTCTTT. Encoded protein: CASSPGAASGEALTEAFF.

V and J are TRBV3-1 and TRBJ1-3, with D possibly TRBD1 on 6 matching bases. Trimming took off 1 base at V and 2 bases at J, with 18 bases between the two ends. Germline V lookup: CDR1 LGHDT, CDR2 YNNKEL (reference sequence). There are 18 residues in the CDR3. In DNA, the CDR3 is TGTGCCAGCAGCCAAGGTCACCGACGCGGGGGGCCTGGAAACACCATATATTTT. Encoded protein: CASSQGHRRGGPGNTIYF.

This clone was detected a few times. The chain recombines TRBV4-1 with TRBJ2-5; 16 positions match TRBD2. Germline V gene sequence: CDR1 MGHRA, CDR2 YSYEKL. The CDR3 is made up of 19 amino acids. Trimming took 3 bases from V and 3 from J; bases not matched to a gene: 10. The CDR3 DNA reads TGCGCCAGCAGCCACCCGGGACTAGCGGGGGGGCCGTACAAAGAGACCCAGTACTTC. Translated: CASSHPGLAGGPYKETQYF.

Concerning this clone itself: The conserved phenylalanine or tryptophan is not found at the CDR3 terminus, so this likely reflects a read error. In nucleotides, the CDR3 is TGTGCCAGCGGGGGATCACCCCTCCACTCT. It specifies CASGGSPLHS. The rearrangement uses TRBV6-2 or TRBV6-3 and TRBJ1-6; tentatively, D is TRBD1 (5 bases). This CDR3 spans 10 amino acids. Germline lookup yields CDR1 MNHEY and CDR2 SVGEGT. V gave up 8 bases and J gave up 10 bases, with 6 bases separating them.

This clone was detected many times. This chain links TRBV6-4 with TRBJ2-5, with 12 bases lining up with TRBD2. Trimming took 5 bases from V and 1 from J; bases not matched to a gene: 2. Germline V gives CDR1 MRHNA, CDR2 SNTAGT. This CDR3 is 15 amino acids long. The DNA for the CDR3 is TGTGCCAGCAGTCAGACTAGCGGGGGCCAAGAGACCCAGTACTTC. Translating gives CASSQTSGGQETQYF.

This clone was found many times. The chain combines TRBV28 with TRBJ2-4; 8 bases agree with TRBD1. The CDR3 runs to 15 residues. Germline assignment: CDR1 MDHEN and CDR2 SYDVKM. Unmatched junction bases numbered 5, after V lost 6 bases and J lost 1 base. The DNA of the CDR3 is TGTGCCAGCAGCCACAGGGGGTTCGCCAAAAACATTCAGTACTTC. Amino acids: CASSHRGFAKNIQYF.

CDR3 in DNA: TGTGCCAGCAGTTGGCAGGCCTCAACGCAGAACACTGAAGCTTTCTTT. Protein product: CASSWQASTQNTEAFF. This sequence joins TRBV12-3 or TRBV12-4 and TRBJ1-1; D gene unclear. CDR3 length: 16 amino acids. V was cut by 4 bases and J by 1 base, with 16 bases left in between.

V is TRBV9 and J is TRBJ2-1; no firm D call. CDR1 and CDR2 (germline): SGDLS, YYNGEE. There are 14 residues in the CDR3. V lost 0 bases, J lost 9 bases, and 13 bases lay in between. The CDR3 sequence is CASSVGLGFGEQFF. CDR3 coding DNA: TGTGCCAGCAGCGTAGGGTTGGGTTTTGGTGAGCAGTTCTTC.

This clone came up a few times. The chain uses TRBV6-1 and TRBJ2-7, with 8 bases that match TRBD2. V shed 5 bases and J 6 bases; nucleotides not matched to a gene: 12. CDR1 and CDR2 from the germline V gene are MNHNS and SASEGT. The CDR3 contains 15 residues. The CDR3 DNA reads as TGTGCCAGCAGTATTGCACCGGGGGGGCAGGGCGAGCAGTACTTC. The encoded protein is CASSIAPGGQGEQYF.

The chain combines TRBV5-8 with TRBJ2-3; no clear D gene. The CDR3 length is 14 residues. In germline, CDR1 is SGHTS, CDR2 YDEGEE. Trimming pared 3 bases from V and 5 bases from J, leaving 13 bases between. Here the CDR3 DNA reads TGTGCCAGCAGCTCCCCGCTGGAAGGAGATACGCAGTATTTT. Amino acids: CASSSPLEGDTQYF.

This clone is medium-sized in the sample. The chain joins TRBV6-1 to TRBJ2-1; TRBD2 is a possible D gene (5 bases). This CDR3 has 13 amino acids. The V and J ends lost 6 bases and 0 bases respectively, with 6 bases between them. Germline CDR1 MNHNS, CDR2 SASEGT. Here the CDR3 reads CASRGSSYNEQFF. The CDR3 region has the DNA TGTGCCAGCAGAGGGAGCTCCTACAATGAGCAGTTCTTC.

This clone was seen only once. The V call is TRBV7-2, the J call TRBJ1-2; D unresolved. Germline lookup yields CDR1 SGHTA and CDR2 FQGNSA. The V end was cut by 5 bases, the J end by 8 bases, with 15 bases between. The CDR3 extends over 13 amino acids. The CDR3 is CASSIDPSAGYTF. Written as DNA, the CDR3 is TGTGCCAGCAGCATAGACCCAAGTGCGGGCTACACCTTC.

The chain uses TRBV11-2 and TRBJ2-5; 12 bases agree with TRBD2. Germline loops: CDR1 SGHAT, CDR2 FQNNGV. V gave up 6 bases and J gave up 1 base; unmatched junction bases: 9. This CDR3 is 17 amino acids long. The CDR3 here is CASSKRLAGVGQETQYF. The DNA for the CDR3 is TGTGCCAGCAGTAAACGACTAGCGGGAGTGGGCCAAGAGACCCAGTACTTC. The entire variable domain, with the rest obtained from reference TRBV11-2 and TRBJ2-5, is as follows: EAGVAQSPRYKIIEKRQSVAFWCNPISGHATLYWYQQILGQGPKLLIQFQNNGVVDDSQLPKDRFSAERLKGVDSTLKIQPAKLEDSAVYLCASSKRLAGVGQETQYFGPGTRLLVL.

In regard to this clone: An end of the junction does not agree with germline; a read error may underlie this. The V call is TRBV18, the J call TRBJ2-7; 10 nucleotides line up with TRBD2. In germline, CDR1 is KGHSH, CDR2 LQKENI. The CDR3 sequence is 17 residues long. CDR3 sequence (DNA): TGTGCCAGTTCACTAACCTGGACTAGCGGTCCCTCGTACGAGCAGTACTTC. It yields the protein CASSLTWTSGPSYEQYF.

This clone was counted only a few times. At one end the junction does not follow the germline gene, possibly because of a read error. The V gene is TRBV20-1, the J gene TRBJ2-3, with 8 nucleotides matching TRBD2. CDR1 is DFQATT, CDR2 SNEGSKA, per germline (reference sequence). The CDR3 loop spans 15 amino acids. CDR3: CCARGAGGRTYTQYF. DNA of the CDR3: TGCTGTGCCCGGGGGGCGGGAGGCCGCACATATACGCAGTATTTT.

The chain joins TRBV11-2 to TRBJ2-1; perhaps TRBD2 as D (5 bases). The V end was cut by 5 bases, the J end by 0 bases, with 11 bases between. Germline CDR1 is SGHAT and CDR2 is FQNNGV. This CDR3 has 15 residues. The CDR3 protein is CASSVEGSSYNEQFF. DNA of the CDR3: TGTGCCAGCAGCGTTGAGGGAAGCTCCTACAATGAGCAGTTCTTC.

The rearrangement links TRBV13 to TRBJ1-2, with D perhaps matching TRBD1 (5 bases). The CDR3 contains 12 residues. The V and J ends lost 6 bases and 8 bases respectively, with 13 bases between them. Germline lookup yields CDR1 PRHDT and CDR2 FYEKMQ (reference sequence). The CDR3 DNA reads as TGTGCCAGCAGTTTACGGGAGGGGGGCTACACCTTC. Translated: CASSLREGGYTF.

The chain is built from TRBV28 and TRBJ2-7; 9 nucleotides align to TRBD1. This CDR3 spans 14 amino acids. V trimming: 7 bases; J trimming: 3 bases; junction bases outside the gene matches: 7. CDR1 is MDHEN, CDR2 SYDVKM, per germline. The CDR3, as DNA: TGTGCCAGCAACGGACAGGGGCAGGGCTACGAGCAGTACTTC. Residues: CASNGQGQGYEQYF.

In this sample, this clone turned up many times. The CDR3 DNA reads TGTGCCAGCAGTGTTCAGGGGCCATACAATGAGCAGTTCTTC. This gives the protein CASSVQGPYNEQFF. The chain links TRBV2 to TRBJ2-1; possibly TRBD1 for D (6 bases). This CDR3 has 14 residues. Looked up from germline, CDR1 is SNHLY and CDR2 is FYNNEI. V was shortened by 4 bases and J by 4 bases, with 11 bases between the two germline ends.

The table lists this clone with a few counts. This chain joins TRBV10-1 and TRBJ2-7, with D hard to call. Germline V lookup: CDR1 WNHNN, CDR2 SYGVQD (reference sequence). The V end was cut by 7 bases, the J end by 1 base, with 14 bases between. The CDR3 is 14 amino acids. CDR3 loop: CASIPIGPSYEQYF. CDR3 DNA sequence: TGCGCCAGCATTCCTATCGGTCCTTCCTACGAGCAGTACTTC.

The chain combines TRBV6-1 with TRBJ2-7, with 8 positions matching TRBD1. With V trimmed by 1 base and J by 5 bases, 7 bases remained unmatched. The CDR3 sequence is 15 residues long. Germline V CDR1 and CDR2: MNHNS, SASEGT. This CDR3 reads CASSEGETGVHEQYF. The CDR3 DNA reads TGTGCCAGCAGTGAAGGAGAGACAGGGGTCCACGAGCAGTACTTC.

This clone showed up many times. V gene TRBV10-1 combines with J gene TRBJ1-5, with unresolved D. The ends were cut back, 9 bases at V and 0 bases at J, with 12 bases in the middle. Germline CDR1 and CDR2: WNHNN and SYGVQD (reference sequence). The length of the CDR3 is 14 residues. CDR3 region: CARTGSFSNQPQHF. CDR3 coding DNA: TGCGCCAGAACGGGGAGTTTTAGCAATCAGCCCCAGCATTTT.

This clone was picked up many times. The rearrangement joins TRBV9 to TRBJ1-4, with D perhaps TRBD1 (5 bases). This CDR3 region has 15 residues. V gave up 5 bases and J gave up 3 bases, with 14 bases separating them. Germline loops: CDR1 SGDLS, CDR2 YYNGEE. This CDR3 reads CASRPSGDPNEKLFF. In nucleotides, the CDR3 is TGTGCCAGCAGACCATCGGGGGATCCTAATGAAAAACTGTTTTTT.

This clone was detected ten times or more. The chain uses TRBV3-1 and TRBJ1-3; D unresolved. V was trimmed by 4 bases and J by 0 bases, leaving 13 bases between them. Germline V gene data show CDR1 as LGHDT and CDR2 as YNNKEL (reference sequence). The CDR3 spans 16 residues. The CDR3 DNA follows: TGTGCCAGCAGCCGAGGCCCCAGGTCCTCTGGAAACACCATATATTTT. It specifies CASSRGPRSSGNTIYF.